What follows are 18 T cell receptor beta chains derived from one specimen sequenced in a study of cytomegalovirus exposure and HLA in healthy donors. In the PCR, 60 Vbeta and 13 Jbeta primers were used. Method: immunoSEQ multiplex PCR; TCRdb's copy keeps in-frame clones and lacks some. This table holds roughly 67,000 clones, roughly 78% found once. Sample: PBMCs. Source of these receptors: a man aged 35 to 55 in good health and CMV-seronegative.

The V gene is TRBV6-5, the J gene TRBJ2-7; 8 bases are shared with TRBD2. Germline CDR1 reads MNHEY; CDR2 reads SVGAGI. J gave up 1 base and V 6 bases, and 8 bases lay outside the gene matches. The CDR3 runs to 15 residues. The CDR3 loop is CASRAGTSGSYEQYF. The CDR3 nucleotides read TGTGCCAGCAGGGCCGGGACTAGTGGATCCTACGAGCAGTACTTC.

This chain joins TRBV11-2 and TRBJ2-5; TRBD2 is a possible D gene (6 bases). The better agreement between TRBJ2-7 and the DNA end casts doubt on the J call. CDR1 is SGHAT, CDR2 FQNNGV, per germline. This CDR3 has 16 residues. CDR3 amino acids: CASSRGKAREPYEQYF. CDR3 in DNA: TGTGCCAGCAGCCGGGGGAAAGCTAGGGAACCCTACGAGCAGTACTTC.

The V call is TRBV5-1, the J call TRBJ2-7, with TRBD1 matching over 10 bases. CDR1 is SGHRS, CDR2 YFSETQ, per germline. The V and J ends lost 6 bases and 2 bases, in that order; junction bases with no gene match: 8. The CDR3 spans 15 residues. The CDR3 sequence is CASTRTGTGAYEQYF. The CDR3 DNA sequence: TGCGCCAGCACCCGGACTGGGACAGGGGCCTACGAGCAGTACTTC.

The V gene is TRBV2, the J gene TRBJ2-4; D unclear. The V end was cut by 3 bases, the J end by 3 bases, with 12 bases between. Looked up from germline, CDR1 is SNHLY and CDR2 is FYNNEI. CDR3 length: 15 amino acids. DNA for the CDR3: TGTGCCAGCAGTGAGGAGTTAGTCAGCAAAAACATTCAGTACTTC. Amino acids: CASSEELVSKNIQYF.

This chain uses TRBV19 with TRBJ2-1; 10 bases fit TRBD2. Trimming at V came to 6 bases and at J to 5 bases, leaving 10 bases not matched to a gene. The CDR3 length is 16 residues. CDR1 and CDR2 (germline): LNHDA, SQIVND (reference sequence). The DNA for the CDR3 is TGTGCCAGTAGGGGGCTTGGGACTAGCGCCAACAATGAGCAGTTCTTC. The encoded protein is CASRGLGTSANNEQFF.

Turning to this clone: The junction departs from germline at one end; a sequencing error may be responsible. The CDR3 spells CAGSYGQGGGEKLFF. The CDR3 DNA sequence: TGTGCCGGCAGCTACGGACAGGGGGGTGGTGAAAAACTGTTTTTT. The V gene is TRBV7-6, the J gene TRBJ1-4; 10 bases line up with TRBD1. The length of the CDR3 is 15 residues. CDR1 SGHVS and CDR2 FNYEAQ come from the germline V gene.

The chain uses TRBV2 and TRBJ2-2, with 10 bases fitting TRBD1. The V gene's germline CDR1 is SNHLY and CDR2 FYNNEI. The ends lost 7 bases at V and 0 bases at J; junction bases unmatched: 8. The CDR3 spans 17 residues. Written as DNA, the CDR3 is TGTGCCAGCAAAAGGGACAGGGGTGGAACGAACACCGGGGAGCTGTTTTTT. Translation gives CASKRDRGGTNTGELFF.

This clone occurred a few times. The chain carries TRBV27 and TRBJ1-4; 8 bases line up with TRBD1. The germline V gene encodes CDR1 MNHEY and CDR2 SMNVEV (reference sequence). The CDR3 extends over 15 amino acids. V lost 2 bases and J lost 5; bases outside the gene matches: 4. The CDR3 DNA reads TGTGCCAGCAGTTTACGGACAGGGTCCAATGAAAAACTGTTTTTT. It is translated as CASSLRTGSNEKLFF.

V is TRBV29-1 and J is TRBJ2-5; a weak D match, TRBD1 (6 bases). The CDR3 sequence is 12 residues long. The germline CDR1 and CDR2 sequences are SQVTM and ANQGSEA. Trimming shortened V by 6 bases and J by 5 bases, and 13 bases separated the two germline ends. The CDR3 region has the DNA TGCAGCGTCCCCTGGCAGGGGGAGACCCAGTACTTC. Protein product: CSVPWQGETQYF.

The rearrangement joins TRBV1 to TRBJ2-5; the table's D call of TRBD2 was not tested on the DNA. TRBV1 corresponds to a pseudogene. CDR3 length equals 14 residues. For the CDR3, the DNA is TGCACCAGCAGTCCCGGGGAGCACCAAGAGACCCAGTACTTC. This sequence encodes CTSSPGEHQETQYF.

J is TRBJ2-1 and V is TRBV2; D is possibly TRBD2 (6 bases). Germline assignment: CDR1 SNHLY and CDR2 FYNNEI. V lost 8 bases to trimming and J lost 2 bases, with 16 bases between them. CDR3 length equals 15 residues. The CDR3 DNA reads TGTGCCAGCGCCCCTCTGACTAGTCCCTACAATGAGCAGTTCTTC. Its translation is CASAPLTSPYNEQFF.

This clone was picked up a small number of times. The J gene is TRBJ2-3, the V gene TRBV6-4; TRBD2 matches at 13 bases. CDR3 length: 15 residues. J lost 4 bases, V lost 2 bases, and 0 bases had no gene match. Germline CDR1 MRHNA, CDR2 SNTAGT. CDR3 region: CASSDTSGGADTQYF. CDR3 sequence (DNA): TGTGCCAGCAGTGACACTAGCGGGGGGGCAGATACGCAGTATTTT.

Remarks on this clone: Here the CDR3 omits its conserved ending phenylalanine or tryptophan, so a read error is the likely source. The gene calls are TRBV6-1 and TRBJ1-6; perhaps TRBD1 as D (6 bases). The CDR3 is made up of 13 amino acids. CDR1 is MNHNS and CDR2 is SASEGT in the germline V gene. Between the trimmed V and J ends, which lost 8 bases and 13 bases, there was a span of 18 bases. Here the CDR3 DNA reads TGTGCCAGCGGAAGGGACAATTGGGCGCCCCTCCACTCT. Amino acid sequence: CASGRDNWAPLHS.

CDR3 DNA: TGTGCCAGCAGGGATGGGCAGGGGAGCACAGATACGCAGTATTTT. Residues: CASRDGQGSTDTQYF. The J gene is TRBJ2-3, the V gene TRBV25-1; TRBD1 might be the D (6 bases). Germline loops: CDR1 MGHDK, CDR2 SYGVNS. Trimming removed 6 bases at V and 0 bases at J, with 13 bases between. The length of the CDR3 is 15 residues.

A remark on this clone: A read error may produce the germline difference seen at one junction end. The rearrangement uses TRBV7-9 and TRBJ1-1; D call uncertain. This CDR3 spans 16 amino acids. Germline CDR1 SEHNR, CDR2 FQNEAQ (reference sequence). The CDR3 sequence: CSSSLAWAGVNTEAFF. The CDR3 DNA sequence: TGTTCCAGCAGCTTAGCGTGGGCAGGCGTGAACACTGAAGCTTTCTTT.

The rearrangement links TRBV7-2 to TRBJ2-1; D might be TRBD2 (6 bases). The CDR3 spans 14 residues. Per the germline V gene, CDR1 is SGHTA and CDR2 is FQGNSA. V was shortened by 3 bases and J by 7 bases, with 13 bases between the two germline ends. CDR3 sequence: CASSLGGLENEQFF. CDR3 nucleotides: TGTGCCAGCAGCTTGGGGGGATTAGAGAATGAGCAGTTCTTC.

The rearrangement joins TRBV2 to TRBJ2-3; 7 bases line up with TRBD2. CDR1 and CDR2 (germline): SNHLY, FYNNEI. Unmatched junction bases numbered 10, after V lost 7 bases and J lost 3 bases. The CDR3 totals 15 residues. The CDR3 DNA follows: TGTGCCAGCATGAGCAACGGGGGGTTGACAGATACGCAGTATTTT. It translates to CASMSNGGLTDTQYF.

The chain combines TRBV10-3 with TRBJ1-1; a possible D gene is TRBD1 (6 bases). There are 13 residues in the CDR3. Trimming cost V 9 bases and J 2 bases, with 13 bases left between them. CDR1 is ENHRY and CDR2 is SYGVKD in the germline V gene. This CDR3 reads CAIATGINTEAFF. For the CDR3, the DNA is TGTGCCATAGCCACAGGGATCAACACTGAAGCTTTCTTT.